The 11 T cell receptor beta chains below come from one sample, sequenced in a study of blood T cell repertoires in COVID-19. TCRdb's table, derived via immunoSEQ multiplex PCR, lists solely in-frame clones and lacks some. The sample holds 45,000 or so clones, around 89% seen once. The specimen was peripheral blood. Receptors were obtained from an older man with active COVID-19.

The chain couples TRBV19 to TRBJ1-5; 8 positions match TRBD1. In germline, CDR1 is LNHDA, CDR2 SQIVND (reference sequence). The CDR3 runs to 15 residues. The V segment lost 5 bases and the J segment 1 base; nucleotides outside the gene matches: 4. The CDR3 bases are TGTGCCAGTAGTCGGGACAGGACGAGCAATCAGCCCCAGCATTTT. It codes for CASSRDRTSNQPQHF.

This clone turned up a few times. This chain connects TRBV19 to TRBJ1-5, with TRBD1 matching 8 bases. Trimming took 7 bases from V and 2 from J; bases not matched to a gene: 13. The CDR3 spans 17 residues. CDR1 is LNHDA, CDR2 SQIVND, per germline (reference sequence). CDR3 region: CASTPQGGVFGNQPQHF. DNA of the CDR3: TGTGCCAGTACCCCACAGGGGGGTGTTTTCGGCAATCAGCCCCAGCATTTT.

J is TRBJ1-4 and V is TRBV19; no firm D call. The CDR3 totals 13 residues. Trimming shortened V by 3 bases and J by 7 bases, and 9 bases separated the two germline ends. Germline assignment: CDR1 LNHDA and CDR2 SQIVND (reference sequence). The CDR3: CASSIGVSEKLFF. The CDR3 bases are TGTGCCAGTAGTATCGGGGTTAGTGAAAAACTGTTTTTT. Based on the CDR3 plus reference TRBV19 and TRBJ1-4, the full variable domain is DGGITQSPKYLFRKEGQNVTLSCEQNLNHDAMYWYRQDPGQGLRLIYYSQIVNDFQKGDIAEGYSVSREKKESFPLTVTSAQKNPTAFYLCASSIGVSEKLFFGSGTQLSVL.

This clone was counted only a few times. DNA of the CDR3: TGTGCCAGCAGTCAACAGGGCCCCTATGGCTACACCTTC. Protein sequence: CASSQQGPYGYTF. The J gene is TRBJ1-2, the V gene TRBV11-2, with TRBD1 as a possible D gene (6 bases). Germline CDR1 SGHAT, CDR2 FQNNGV. V was pared by 6 bases and J by 4 bases, with 12 bases between. This CDR3 is built from 13 residues.

This clone was seen once. V gene TRBV9 combines with J gene TRBJ2-5; 9 bases map to TRBD2. V dropped 4 bases and J dropped 5; count of bases not matched to a gene: 18. Germline values: CDR1 SGDLS, CDR2 YYNGEE. This CDR3 spans 18 amino acids. As DNA, the CDR3 is TGTGCCAGCAGCTCTCGACTAGCGGAAAATTCTCATGGGGAGACCCAGTACTTC. This gives the protein CASSSRLAENSHGETQYF.

The chain joins TRBV7-6 to TRBJ2-3; TRBD1 is a possible D gene (6 bases). CDR1 SGHVS and CDR2 FNYEAQ come from the germline V gene. Deletions cut 5 bases from V and 5 bases from J, with 14 bases between. The CDR3 has 14 amino acids. CDR3 sequence reads: CASSPQGWEDTQYF. CDR3 in DNA: TGTGCCAGCAGCCCACAGGGATGGGAAGATACGCAGTATTTT.

This clone has just a few counts. This sequence joins TRBV27 and TRBJ2-7; D unclear. Germline V gene sequence: CDR1 MNHEY, CDR2 SMNVEV (reference sequence). The CDR3 extends over 13 amino acids. Trimming took 2 bases from V and 7 from J, leaving 12 bases between them. CDR3 amino acids: CASSLHLLGEQYF. The CDR3 DNA sequence: TGTGCCAGCAGTTTACATCTCCTCGGGGAGCAGTACTTC.

The chain employs TRBV5-1 and TRBJ2-5, with 12 bases lining up with TRBD2. The V gene end was trimmed by 2 bases and the J gene end by 0 bases; junction bases not matched to a gene: 2. The CDR3 has 16 residues. Germline loops: CDR1 SGHRS, CDR2 YFSETQ. For the CDR3, the DNA is TGCGCCAGCAGCTTTCCTAGCGGGGGGGACCAAGAGACCCAGTACTTC. This gives the protein CASSFPSGGDQETQYF.

V and J are TRBV28 and TRBJ2-1; TRBD1 might be the D (6 bases). Germline lookup yields CDR1 MDHEN and CDR2 SYDVKM. With 5 bases removed from V and 8 bases from J, the gap between germline ends came to 25 bases. The CDR3 totals 17 residues. The CDR3 DNA reads as TGTGCCAGCAGTCCGCCACCCTGGGCAGGGGCCTGGGATGAGCAGTTCTTC. Translation gives CASSPPPWAGAWDEQFF. The variable domain in full, with the rest retrieved from reference TRBV28 and TRBJ2-1, is DVKVTQSSRYLVKRTGEKVFLECVQDMDHENMFWYRQDPGLGLRLIYFSYDVKMKEKGDIPEGYSVSREKKERFSLILESASTNQTSMYLCASSPPPWAGAWDEQFFGPGTRLTVL.

The genes are TRBV2 and TRBJ2-5; 7 bases are a match to TRBD1. The J segment lost 2 bases and the V segment lost 6 bases, leaving 12 bases of the junction unmatched. The germline V gene encodes CDR1 SNHLY and CDR2 FYNNEI. This CDR3 is 16 amino acids long. CDR3 sequence (DNA): TGTGCCAGCAGGAGGGAGCCGGGACAGCCACAAGAGACCCAGTACTTC. The encoded protein is CASRREPGQPQETQYF.

The CDR3 DNA sequence: TGTGCCAGCAGCTTGGGGGTGTCCGGAGGCCCCGAAAAACTGTTTTTT. This gives the protein CASSLGVSGGPEKLFF. This chain joins TRBV5-4 and TRBJ1-4; D is unclear. Germline V gives CDR1 SGHNT, CDR2 YYREEE (reference sequence). CDR3 length: 16 amino acids. Trimming removed 0 bases at V and 8 bases at J, with 17 bases between.